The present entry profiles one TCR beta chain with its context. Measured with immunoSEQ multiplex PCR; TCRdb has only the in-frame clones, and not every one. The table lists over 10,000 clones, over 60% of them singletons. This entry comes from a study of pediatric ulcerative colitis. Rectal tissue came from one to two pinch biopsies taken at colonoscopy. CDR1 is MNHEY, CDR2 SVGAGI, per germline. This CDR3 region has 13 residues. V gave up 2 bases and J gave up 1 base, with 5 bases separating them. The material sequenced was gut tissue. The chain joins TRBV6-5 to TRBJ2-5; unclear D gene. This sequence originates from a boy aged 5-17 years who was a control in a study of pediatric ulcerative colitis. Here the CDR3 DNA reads TGTGCCAGCAGTTACACAGTCCAAGAGACCCAGTACTTC. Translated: CASSYTVQETQYF.